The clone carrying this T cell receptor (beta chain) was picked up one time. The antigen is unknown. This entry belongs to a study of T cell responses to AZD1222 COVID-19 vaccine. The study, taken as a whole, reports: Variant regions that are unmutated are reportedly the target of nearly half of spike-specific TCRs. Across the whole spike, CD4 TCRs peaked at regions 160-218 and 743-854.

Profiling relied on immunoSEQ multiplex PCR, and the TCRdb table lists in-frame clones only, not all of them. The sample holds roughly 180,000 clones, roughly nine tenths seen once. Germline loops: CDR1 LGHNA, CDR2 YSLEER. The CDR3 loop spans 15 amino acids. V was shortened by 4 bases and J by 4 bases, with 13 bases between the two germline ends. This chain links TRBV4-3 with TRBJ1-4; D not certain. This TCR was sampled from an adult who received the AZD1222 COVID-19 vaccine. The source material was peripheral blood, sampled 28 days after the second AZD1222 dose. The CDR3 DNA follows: TGCGCCAGCAGCCCGCAGAAGTTTTATAATGAAAAACTGTTTTTT. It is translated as CASSPQKFYNEKLFF.